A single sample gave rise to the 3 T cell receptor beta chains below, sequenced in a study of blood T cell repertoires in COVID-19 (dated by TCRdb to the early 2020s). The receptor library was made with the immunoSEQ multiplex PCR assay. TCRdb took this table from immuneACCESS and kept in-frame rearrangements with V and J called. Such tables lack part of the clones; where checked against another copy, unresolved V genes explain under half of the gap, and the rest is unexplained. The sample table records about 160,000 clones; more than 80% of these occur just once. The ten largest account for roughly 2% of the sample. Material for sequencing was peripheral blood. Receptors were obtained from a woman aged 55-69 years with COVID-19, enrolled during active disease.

Here the CDR3 DNA reads TGCGCCAGCAGCTTAACAGGGGCTGGGCGGAATTCACCCCTCCACTTT. This encodes CASSLTGAGRNSPLHF. The rearrangement uses TRBV4-3 and TRBJ1-6, with 7 nucleotides matching TRBD1. CDR3 size: 16 residues. The germline V gene has CDR1 LGHNA and CDR2 YSLEER. The trim removed 5 bases at V and 7 bases at J, leaving 11 bases unmatched.

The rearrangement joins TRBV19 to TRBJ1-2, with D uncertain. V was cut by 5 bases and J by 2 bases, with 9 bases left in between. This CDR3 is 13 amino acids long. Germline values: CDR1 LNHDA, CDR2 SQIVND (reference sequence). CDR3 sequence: CASSWTGNYGYTF. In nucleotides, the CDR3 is TGTGCCAGTAGTTGGACGGGGAACTATGGCTACACCTTC.

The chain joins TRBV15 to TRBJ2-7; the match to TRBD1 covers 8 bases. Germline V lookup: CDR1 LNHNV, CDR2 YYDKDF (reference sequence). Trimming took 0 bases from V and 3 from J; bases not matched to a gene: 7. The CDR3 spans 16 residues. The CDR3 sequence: CATSRDAGQGVYEQYF. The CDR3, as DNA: TGTGCCACCAGCAGAGATGCAGGACAGGGTGTCTACGAGCAGTACTTC.